This TCR beta chain was identified in a study of shared clonotypes between healthy human individuals. Germline V gene sequence: CDR1 SNHLY, CDR2 FYNNEI. CDR3 length: 13 amino acids. V was clipped by 3 bases and J by 7 bases, with 10 bases between them. CD8 cells classed as naive were CD45RO-negative and positively selected for CCR7, excluding terminally differentiated effector memory CD45RA+ cells. Clones were sequenced by immunoSEQ multiplex PCR, and TCRdb holds only the in-frame ones, with some missing. The table shows hundreds of thousands of clones, with 90% to 95% occurring only once. Specimen: naive CD8+ T cells sorted from blood. This receptor was taken from a young man in good health. The chain recombines TRBV2 with TRBJ1-5, with D unresolved. The CDR3 region is CASSEERNQPQHF. CDR3 nucleotides: TGTGCCAGCAGTGAGGAGAGAAACCAGCCCCAGCATTTT.